One sample yielded the 17 T cell receptor beta chains listed below, sequenced in a study of control samples from healthy donors and cancer patients. Assay used: immunoSEQ multiplex PCR; TCRdb lists only in-frame clones, some missing. There are approximately 85,000 clones in the sample; around 90% occur only once, and 7.6% lies in the top ten. The sequenced sample consisted of blood. All receptors derive from an older woman in good health.

The chain couples TRBV18 to TRBJ1-1; no definite D call. The V and J ends lost 5 bases and 3 bases respectively, with 7 bases between them. Germline assignment: CDR1 KGHSH and CDR2 LQKENI. The CDR3 is made up of 12 amino acids. The CDR3 coding sequence is TGTGCCAGCTCAAGGCGAGACACTGAAGCTTTCTTT. Amino acids: CASSRRDTEAFF.

The chain carries TRBV24-1 and TRBJ2-3, with D tentatively TRBD2 (5 bases). CDR3 length equals 16 residues. CDR1 and CDR2 from the germline V gene are KGHDR and SFDVKD. Trimming took 2 bases from V and 1 from J, leaving 12 bases between them. The CDR3 spells CATSDSRRARTDTQYF. DNA of the CDR3: TGTGCCACCAGTGATTCCCGGCGGGCGCGCACAGATACGCAGTATTTT.

V and J are TRBV4-2 and TRBJ1-2; 11 nucleotides agree with TRBD1. This CDR3 contains 15 residues. CDR1 is LGHNA and CDR2 is YNFKEQ in the germline V gene. Trimming removed 4 bases from V and 4 bases from J; junction bases left unmatched: 5. This chain's CDR3 is CASSPRTGGSYGYTF. For the CDR3, the DNA is TGTGCCAGCAGCCCCCGGACAGGGGGCAGCTATGGCTACACCTTC.

On this clone itself: Distinct nucleotide sequences in the sample also encode this CDR3. This chain connects TRBV15 to TRBJ2-7; perhaps TRBD1 as D (5 bases). Germline CDR1 and CDR2: LNHNV and YYDKDF (reference sequence). Trimming pared 0 bases from V and 0 bases from J, leaving 6 bases between. The CDR3 has 14 amino acids. The CDR3 DNA sequence: TGTGCCACCAGCAGAGACAGGGCCTCCTACGAGCAGTACTTC. It is translated as CATSRDRASYEQYF. Full variable domain (remainder filled in from reference TRBV15 and TRBJ2-7): DAMVIQNPRYQVTQFGKPVTLSCSQTLNHNVMYWYQQKSSQAPKLLFHYYDKDFNNEADTPDNFQSRRPNTSFCFLDIRSPGLGDTAMYLCATSRDRASYEQYFGPGTRLTVT.

This rearrangement joins TRBV6-1 to TRBJ2-7; D uncertain. V lost 0 bases, J lost 4 bases, and 7 bases lay in between. The CDR3 sequence is 13 residues long. Germline CDR1 is MNHNS and CDR2 is SASEGT. In DNA, the CDR3 is TGTGCCAGCAGTGAAGCGCTACATTACGAGCAGTACTTC. Protein product: CASSEALHYEQYF.

V gene TRBV28 combines with J gene TRBJ1-5; D perhaps matches TRBD1 (5 bases). The length of the CDR3 is 13 residues. The germline V and J ends were trimmed by 2 bases and 7 bases, with 9 bases remaining between them. Germline CDR1 is MDHEN and CDR2 is SYDVKM. CDR3 in amino acids: CASSLGGSQPQHF. The CDR3 DNA sequence: TGTGCCAGCAGTTTAGGGGGTTCCCAGCCCCAGCATTTT.

The chain carries TRBV5-1 and TRBJ2-3, with 12 bases that match TRBD2. Germline V CDR1 and CDR2: SGHRS, YFSETQ. The CDR3 has 16 residues. Trimming took 4 bases from V and 0 from J; bases not matched to a gene: 3. CDR3 region: CASSPLAGGSTDTQYF. Written as DNA, the CDR3 is TGCGCCAGCAGCCCCCTAGCGGGGGGGAGCACAGATACGCAGTATTTT.

V and J are TRBV30 and TRBJ1-2; 8 bases agree with TRBD1. Per germline, CDR1 GTSNPN and CDR2 SVGIG (reference sequence). The junction had 5 bases not matched to a gene; V was cut back by 1 base and J by 7 bases. The CDR3 runs to 13 residues. The CDR3 loop reads CAWSADRGGGYTF. CDR3 nucleotide sequence: TGTGCCTGGAGTGCCGACAGGGGTGGTGGCTACACCTTC.

This chain links TRBV28 with TRBJ2-7; TRBD2 is a possible D gene (5 bases). The V end was cut by 6 bases, the J end by 0 bases, with 15 bases between. The CDR3 totals 15 residues. Germline assignment: CDR1 MDHEN and CDR2 SYDVKM. The DNA for the CDR3 is TGTGCCAGCAGGAAGCGGACTGGACGCTCCTACGAGCAGTACTTC. Translation: CASRKRTGRSYEQYF.

The chain combines TRBV28 with TRBJ1-2, with D unclear. V was clipped by 3 bases and J by 6 bases, with 14 bases between them. The germline gives CDR1 MDHEN, CDR2 SYDVKM. This CDR3 spans 14 amino acids. The CDR3 DNA sequence: TGTGCCAGCAGTTTCAGCGTCACCCGGGATGGCTACACCTTC. Amino acids: CASSFSVTRDGYTF.

The chain links TRBV28 to TRBJ1-2; no firm D call. This CDR3 has 15 amino acids. Trimming removed 6 bases at V and 8 bases at J, with 22 bases between. Germline CDR1 is MDHEN and CDR2 is SYDVKM. The CDR3 loop is CASSLAGAAVNGYTF. In DNA, the CDR3 is TGTGCCAGCAGCCTGGCAGGCGCCGCGGTGAACGGCTACACCTTC.

This clone was detected a few times. The chain links TRBV12-3 or TRBV12-4 to TRBJ1-2; the match to TRBD1 covers 7 bases. J gave up 3 bases and V 6 bases, and 4 bases lay outside the gene matches. This CDR3 spans 13 amino acids. The CDR3 loop reads CASSLGQYYGYTF. The CDR3 DNA reads as TGTGCCAGCAGCTTGGGACAGTACTATGGCTACACCTTC.

The chain employs TRBV9 and TRBJ2-6, with 11 bases identical to TRBD1. Germline V gives CDR1 SGDLS, CDR2 YYNGEE. This CDR3 contains 18 residues. The junction had 8 bases not matched to a gene; V was cut back by 4 bases and J by 2 bases. The CDR3: CASSPGQGAGAGANVLTF. The CDR3 nucleotides read TGTGCCAGCAGCCCAGGACAGGGGGCCGGCGCTGGGGCCAACGTCCTGACTTTC.

V and J are TRBV3-1 (or the pseudogene TRBV3-2) and TRBJ2-2; possibly TRBD2 for D (6 bases). Germline CDR1 and CDR2: LGHDT and YNNKEL (reference sequence). The CDR3 is 15 residues long. V was pared by 2 bases and J by 2 bases, with 9 bases between. The CDR3 region is CASSQPGGNTGELFF. The CDR3 DNA reads TGTGCCAGCAGCCAACCCGGGGGAAACACCGGGGAGCTGTTTTTT.

The genes are TRBV20-1 and TRBJ1-4; D possibly corresponds to TRBD1 (5 bases). The length of the CDR3 is 13 residues. The V end was cut by 3 bases, the J end by 3 bases, with 8 bases between. Germline loops: CDR1 DFQATT, CDR2 SNEGSKA (reference sequence). CDR3 nucleotides: TGCAGTGCTAGTCTGGGGCCTAATGAAAAACTGTTTTTT. Translation: CSASLGPNEKLFF.

The V and J genes are TRBV5-1 and TRBJ2-5, with a weak D call TRBD1 (6 bases). Germline assignment: CDR1 SGHRS and CDR2 YFSETQ. The CDR3 is 15 residues long. The V end lost 7 bases, the J end lost 5 bases, and 21 bases lay between the germline ends. The CDR3 loop reads CASLPVGAPRETQYF. The CDR3 DNA reads TGCGCCAGCCTCCCAGTGGGGGCCCCGAGGGAGACCCAGTACTTC.

This clone was observed a handful of times. The chain joins TRBV6-5 to TRBJ1-1; no reliable D call. The CDR3 covers 14 residues. Trimming cost V 4 bases and J 1 base, with 10 bases left between them. Germline values: CDR1 MNHEY, CDR2 SVGAGI. The CDR3 is CASSFKTENTEAFF. CDR3 nucleotide sequence: TGTGCCAGCAGTTTTAAAACGGAGAACACTGAAGCTTTCTTT.